This TCR beta chain was captured by sequencing in a study of Graves' ophthalmopathy and Graves' hyperthyroidism. Study-wide results and limits: Between ophthalmopathy and stable hyperthyroidism, a 13-signature model drew a separation with 87.88% sensitivity and just under 83% specificity.

The V gene's germline CDR1 is MNHNS and CDR2 SASEGT. Trimming pared 6 bases from V and 2 bases from J, leaving 11 bases between. This CDR3 has 13 residues. Amplification of the TCR beta CDR3 regions used RNA transcripts (as template). Amplification began with first-round RT-PCR using HTBI primers, then second-round multiplex PCR was performed. TCRdb reprocessed the multiplex PCR reads with MiXCR, giving one entry per CDR3 protein. The sample consists of some 380,000 distinct CDR3 sequences, 15% to 17% of them appearing once. The evidence that diagnosis relied on was clinical symptoms, serum thyroxine, TRAb, thyroid ultrasound and orbital computed tomography. Isolation of PBMCs was performed using 10 ml of fresh peripheral blood. For this clonotype: Its antigen is not identified.

This TCR was sampled from a woman aged 18-29 years with stable Graves' hyperthyroidism. The genes are TRBV6-1 and TRBJ2-7; D not resolved. Sample: peripheral blood. The CDR3 DNA reads as TGTGCCAGCAGCCCGGACCCCACCTACGAGCAGTACTTC. It yields the protein CASSPDPTYEQYF.